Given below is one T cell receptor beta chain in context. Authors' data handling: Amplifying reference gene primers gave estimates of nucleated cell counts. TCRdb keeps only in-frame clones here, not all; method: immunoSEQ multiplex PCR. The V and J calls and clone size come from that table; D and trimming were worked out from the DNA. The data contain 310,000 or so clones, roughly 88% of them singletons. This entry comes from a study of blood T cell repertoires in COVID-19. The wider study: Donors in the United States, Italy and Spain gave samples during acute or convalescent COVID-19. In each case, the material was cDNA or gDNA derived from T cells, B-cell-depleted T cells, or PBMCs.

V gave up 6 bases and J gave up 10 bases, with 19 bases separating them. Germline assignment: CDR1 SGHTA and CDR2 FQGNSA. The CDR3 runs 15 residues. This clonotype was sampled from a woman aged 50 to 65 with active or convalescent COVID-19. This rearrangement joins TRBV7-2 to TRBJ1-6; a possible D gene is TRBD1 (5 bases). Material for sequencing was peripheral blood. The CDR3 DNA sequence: TGTGCCAGCAGGCCCTCGGGGGAAAGTCGGTCACCCCTCCACTTT. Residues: CASRPSGESRSPLHF. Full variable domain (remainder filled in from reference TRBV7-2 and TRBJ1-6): GAGVSQSPSNKVTEKGKDVELRCDPISGHTALYWYRQSLGQGLEFLIYFQGNSAPDKSGLPSDRFSAERTGGSVSTLTIQRTQQEDSAVYLCASRPSGESRSPLHFGNGTRLTVT.